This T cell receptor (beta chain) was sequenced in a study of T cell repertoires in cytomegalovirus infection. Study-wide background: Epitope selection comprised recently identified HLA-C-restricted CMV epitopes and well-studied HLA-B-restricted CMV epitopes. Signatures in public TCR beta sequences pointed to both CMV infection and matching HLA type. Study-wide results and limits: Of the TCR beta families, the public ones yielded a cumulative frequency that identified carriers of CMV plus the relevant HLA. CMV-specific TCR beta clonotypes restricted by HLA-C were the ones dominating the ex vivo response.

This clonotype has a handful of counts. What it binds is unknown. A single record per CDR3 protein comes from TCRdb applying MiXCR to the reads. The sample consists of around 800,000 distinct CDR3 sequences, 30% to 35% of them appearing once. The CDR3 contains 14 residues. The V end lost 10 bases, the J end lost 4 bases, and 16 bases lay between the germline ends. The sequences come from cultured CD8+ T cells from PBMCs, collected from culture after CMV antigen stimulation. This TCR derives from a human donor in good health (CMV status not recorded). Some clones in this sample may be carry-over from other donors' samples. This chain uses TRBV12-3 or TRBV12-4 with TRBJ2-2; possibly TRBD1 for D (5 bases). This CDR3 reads CATMTDLVTGELFF. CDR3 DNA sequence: TGTGCCACCATGACAGACTTGGTCACCGGGGAGCTGTTTTTT.